Described below is a single T cell receptor (beta chain) sequence and its context. Antigen specificity is unknown. The entry originates in a study of OX40 agonist ivuxolimab in advanced cancers. Turning to the study itself: Intravenous ivuxolimab was administered to patients every 2 weeks at 0.01 to 10 mg/kg.

The CDR3 loop spans 15 amino acids. V dropped 7 bases and J dropped 0; count of bases not matched to a gene: 9. The V gene's germline CDR1 is MNHEY and CDR2 SVGAGI. Study-wide findings and caveats: Averaging showed that CD8+ T cells had more expanded clones than CD4+ did.

Profiling relied on immunoSEQ multiplex PCR, and the TCRdb table lists in-frame clones only, not all of them. The sample records approximately 47,000 clones, approximately 90% being singletons. Autoimmune disease history or systemic immunosuppression led to patients being barred. Blood was sampled at baseline, cycle 4 day 1, and cycle 7 day 1. V is TRBV6-5 and J is TRBJ2-7; TRBD1 aligns across 7 bases. The input for sequencing was CD4+ or CD8+ T cells sorted from blood, taken in a trial of the OX40 agonist ivuxolimab. This TCR was recovered from an adult with an advanced solid tumor such as melanoma, head and neck, liver or kidney cancer. CDR3 sequence: CASTDRAVSSYEQYF. CDR3 bases: TGTGCCAGCACCGACAGGGCAGTAAGCTCCTACGAGCAGTACTTC.